A selection of T cell receptor beta chains follows, all from one sample in a study of shared clonotypes between healthy human individuals. The data were produced by immunoSEQ multiplex PCR, yet TCRdb's version contains in-frame clones alone and is incomplete. Among approximately 2.5 million clones listed, approximately 94% were seen once. The sample was naive CD4+ T cells sorted from blood. The receptor set was obtained from a man between 18 and 29 years old in good health. CDR3s include the opening cysteine and the closing phenylalanine or tryptophan.

V gene	J gene	CDR3 protein
TRBV30	TRBJ1-2	CAWSVYRGWGGYTF
TRBV7-9	TRBJ2-5	CASGRAGREQETQYF
TRBV7-2	TRBJ1-6	CASRAGTNSPLHF
TRBV5-1	TRBJ2-3	CASSIGPSGSGGQYF
TRBV18	TRBJ2-7	CASSPLTGLRLYEQYF
TRBV5-1	TRBJ2-7	CASSLESGLGEQYF
TRBV18	TRBJ1-1	CASSRKGQPSNTEAFF
TRBV5-1	TRBJ1-1	CASSSFLDTGPNTEAFF
TRBV10-3	TRBJ1-5	CASADNTNQPQHF
TRBV15	TRBJ2-5	CATSRDIRETQYF
TRBV7-6	TRBJ2-5	CASSSQETQYF
TRBV20-1	TRBJ2-1	CSARGKNEQFF
TRBV5-8	TRBJ2-5	CASSLPGGGQETQYF
TRBV7-2	TRBJ2-5	CASSLDLAGGSETQYF
TRBV11-2	TRBJ2-5	CASSSGTVGGETQYF
TRBV6-6	TRBJ2-7	CASSYLDRGEQYF
TRBV7-3	TRBJ2-2	CASSISNTGELFF
TRBV5-1	TRBJ2-3	CASSHTGDTQYF
TRBV7-2	TRBJ2-5	CASSLIAVIGETQYF
TRBV30	TRBJ2-2	CAWSPKDRNTGELFF
TRBV18	TRBJ2-3	CASSTDTQYF
TRBV10-2	TRBJ2-6	CASSRGGGANVLTF
TRBV7-9	TRBJ1-5	CASSLVTGYSNQPQHF
TRBV15	TRBJ2-1	CATSRAGNEQFF
TRBV6-1	TRBJ1-6	CASHDTSSYNSPLHF
TRBV4-1	TRBJ1-4	CASSWEPGQGNEKLFF
TRBV9	TRBJ1-6	CASSVLGRGSPLHF
TRBV5-4	TRBJ1-5	CASSLQGQPQPQHF
TRBV6-6	TRBJ2-3	CASRSPGVGVDTQYF
TRBV28	TRBJ1-5	CASSPGTGGHGNQPQHF
TRBV5-6	TRBJ1-2	CASSLTTSGGYTF
TRBV2	TRBJ1-3	CASSEGGTGGLSGNTIYF
TRBV5-1	TRBJ1-6	CASSLEGYNSPLHF
TRBV18	TRBJ1-2	CASSPMEAYGYTF
TRBV29-1	TRBJ1-3	CSVERGPMDGNTIYF
TRBV6-1	TRBJ2-7	CASSETRYEQYF
TRBV5-4	TRBJ2-1	CASSEGRHDEQFF
TRBV6-1	TRBJ2-5	CASSGWTGQETQYF
TRBV5-1	TRBJ2-2	CASSSGTANTGELFF
TRBV2	TRBJ1-3	CASSVGQGGNTIYF
TRBV14	TRBJ1-2	CASSQAGEGGYTF
TRBV19	TRBJ2-4	CASSIEMTGANIQYF
TRBV7-9	TRBJ2-2	CASSPPPTGNTGELFF
TRBV18	TRBJ2-1	CASSWADNEQFF
TRBV5-6	TRBJ1-5	CASSSQGRGGNQPQHF
TRBV9	TRBJ2-6	CASSVAGGPLSGANVLTF
TRBV7-2	TRBJ2-2	CASSLAGGQELFF
TRBV15	TRBJ2-7	CATSRGYEQYF
TRBV28	TRBJ1-1	CASSLWGENTEAFF
TRBV28	TRBJ1-1	CASSKDRVNTEAFF
TRBV2	TRBJ1-6	CASSDALSRSPLHF
TRBV9	TRBJ1-6	CAHDQGVGNSPLHF
TRBV29-1	TRBJ2-1	CSVDGGLNEQFF
TRBV6-6	TRBJ2-2	CASKGAVTGELFF
TRBV4-1	TRBJ1-2	CASSQVGLGNYGYTF
TRBV6-1	TRBJ2-7	CASSASPGTSGSYEQYF
TRBV13	TRBJ1-2	CASSGRQGLGYGYTF
TRBV10-3	TRBJ2-3	CAISESGGGFTDTQYF
TRBV30	TRBJ2-3	CAWSGGVGADTQYF
TRBV9	TRBJ2-3	CASSFSPGQGLTDTQYF